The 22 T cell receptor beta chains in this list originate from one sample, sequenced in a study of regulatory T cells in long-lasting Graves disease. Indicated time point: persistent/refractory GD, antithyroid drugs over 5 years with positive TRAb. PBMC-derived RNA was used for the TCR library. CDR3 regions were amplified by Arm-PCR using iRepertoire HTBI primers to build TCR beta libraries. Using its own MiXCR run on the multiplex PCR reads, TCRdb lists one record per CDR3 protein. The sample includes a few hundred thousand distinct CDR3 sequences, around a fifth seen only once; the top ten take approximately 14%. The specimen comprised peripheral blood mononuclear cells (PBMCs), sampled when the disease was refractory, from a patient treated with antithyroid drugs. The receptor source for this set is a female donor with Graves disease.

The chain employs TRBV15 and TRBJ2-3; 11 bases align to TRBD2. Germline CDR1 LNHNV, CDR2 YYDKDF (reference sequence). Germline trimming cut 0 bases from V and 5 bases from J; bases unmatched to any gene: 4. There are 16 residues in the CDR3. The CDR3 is CATSRENLAGGDTQYF. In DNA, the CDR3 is TGTGCCACCAGCAGAGAAAATCTAGCGGGAGGAGATACGCAGTATTTT.

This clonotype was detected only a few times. CDR3 residues: CASSGGTGVVEQYF. CDR3 nucleotide sequence: TGTGCCAGCAGCGGCGGGACAGGGGTAGTAGAGCAGTACTTC. The chain combines TRBV9 with TRBJ2-7; 10 positions agree with TRBD1. Looked up from germline, CDR1 is SGDLS and CDR2 is YYNGEE. The CDR3 has 14 residues. The junction had 7 bases not matched to a gene; V was cut back by 3 bases and J by 7 bases.

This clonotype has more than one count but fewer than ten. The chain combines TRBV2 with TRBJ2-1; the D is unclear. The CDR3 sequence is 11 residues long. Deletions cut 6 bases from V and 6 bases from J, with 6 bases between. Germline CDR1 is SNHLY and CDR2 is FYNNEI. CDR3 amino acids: CASRGGNEQFF. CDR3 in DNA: TGTGCCAGCAGAGGCGGCAATGAGCAGTTCTTC.

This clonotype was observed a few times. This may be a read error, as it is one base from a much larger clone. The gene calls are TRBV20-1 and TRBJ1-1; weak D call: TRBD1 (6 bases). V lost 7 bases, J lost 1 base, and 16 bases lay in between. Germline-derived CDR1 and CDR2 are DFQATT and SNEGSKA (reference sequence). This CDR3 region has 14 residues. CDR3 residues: CSVGRGGQNTEAFF. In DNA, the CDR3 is TGCAGTGTTGGCAGGGGAGGACAGAACACTGAAGCTTTCTTT.

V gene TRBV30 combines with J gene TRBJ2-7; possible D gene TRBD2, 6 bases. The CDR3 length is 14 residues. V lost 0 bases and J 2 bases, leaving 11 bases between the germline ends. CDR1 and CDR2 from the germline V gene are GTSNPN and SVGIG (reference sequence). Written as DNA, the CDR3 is TGTGCCTGGAGTGTCGGAGGGAAAGCCTACGAGCAGTACTTC. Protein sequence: CAWSVGGKAYEQYF.

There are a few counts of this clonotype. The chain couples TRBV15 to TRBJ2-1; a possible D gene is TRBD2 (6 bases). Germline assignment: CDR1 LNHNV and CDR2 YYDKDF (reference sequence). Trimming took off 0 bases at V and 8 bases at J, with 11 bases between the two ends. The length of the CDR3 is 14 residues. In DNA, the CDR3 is TGTGCCACCAGCAGAGATTCTTGGGGGGATGAGCAGTTCTTC. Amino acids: CATSRDSWGDEQFF.

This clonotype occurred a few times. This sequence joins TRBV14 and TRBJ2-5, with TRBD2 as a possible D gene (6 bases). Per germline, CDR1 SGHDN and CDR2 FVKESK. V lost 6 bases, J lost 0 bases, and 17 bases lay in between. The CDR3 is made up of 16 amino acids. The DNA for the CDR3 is TGTGCCAGCAGTAGCCGGGACTTAAAGTACCAAGAGACCCAGTACTTC. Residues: CASSSRDLKYQETQYF.

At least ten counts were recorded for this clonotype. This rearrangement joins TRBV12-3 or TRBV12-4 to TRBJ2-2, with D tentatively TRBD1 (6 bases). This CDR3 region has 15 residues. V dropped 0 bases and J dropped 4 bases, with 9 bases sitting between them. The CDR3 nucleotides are TGTGCCAGCAGTTTAGCCGGGACACTCACCGGGGAGCTGTTTTTT. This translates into CASSLAGTLTGELFF.

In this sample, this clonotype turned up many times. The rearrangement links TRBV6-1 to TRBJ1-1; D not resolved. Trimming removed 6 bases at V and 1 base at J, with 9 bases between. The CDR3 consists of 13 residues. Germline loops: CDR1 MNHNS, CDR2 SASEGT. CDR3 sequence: CASRPTSNTEAFF. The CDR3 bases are TGTGCCAGCAGACCAACGTCGAACACTGAAGCTTTCTTT.

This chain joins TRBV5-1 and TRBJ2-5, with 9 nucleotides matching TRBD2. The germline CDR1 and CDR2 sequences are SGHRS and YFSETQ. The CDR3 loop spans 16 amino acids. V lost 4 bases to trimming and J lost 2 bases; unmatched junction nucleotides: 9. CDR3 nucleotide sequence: TGCGCCAGCAGCCCCTGGACTAGCGCTGGGCAAGAGACCCAGTACTTC. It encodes CASSPWTSAGQETQYF.

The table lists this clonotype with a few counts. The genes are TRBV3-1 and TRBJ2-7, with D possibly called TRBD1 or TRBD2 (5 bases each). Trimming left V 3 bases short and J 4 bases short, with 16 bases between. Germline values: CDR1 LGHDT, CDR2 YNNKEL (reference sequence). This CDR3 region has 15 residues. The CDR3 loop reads CASSQGPKTSYEQYF. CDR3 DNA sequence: TGTGCCAGCAGCCAGGGACCCAAGACTTCATACGAGCAGTACTTC.

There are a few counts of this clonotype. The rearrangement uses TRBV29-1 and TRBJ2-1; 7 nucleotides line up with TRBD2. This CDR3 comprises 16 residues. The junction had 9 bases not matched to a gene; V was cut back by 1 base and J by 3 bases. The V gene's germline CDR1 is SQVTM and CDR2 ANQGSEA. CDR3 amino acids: CSVEGWTSGDYNEQFF. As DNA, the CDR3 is TGCAGCGTTGAAGGATGGACAAGCGGGGACTACAATGAGCAGTTCTTC.

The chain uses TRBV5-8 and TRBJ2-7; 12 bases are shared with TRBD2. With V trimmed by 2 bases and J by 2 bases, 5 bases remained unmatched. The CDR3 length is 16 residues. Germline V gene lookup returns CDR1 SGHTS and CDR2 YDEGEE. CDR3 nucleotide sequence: TGTGCCAGCAGCTTAGGACTAGCGGGACACCCCTACGAGCAGTACTTC. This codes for CASSLGLAGHPYEQYF.

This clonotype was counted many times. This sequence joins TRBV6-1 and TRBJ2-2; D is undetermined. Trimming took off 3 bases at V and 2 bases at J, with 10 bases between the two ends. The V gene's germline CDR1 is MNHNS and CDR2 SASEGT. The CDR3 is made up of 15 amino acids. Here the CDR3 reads CASSDRRFNTGELFF. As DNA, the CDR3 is TGTGCCAGCAGTGATCGGCGCTTTAACACCGGGGAGCTGTTTTTT.

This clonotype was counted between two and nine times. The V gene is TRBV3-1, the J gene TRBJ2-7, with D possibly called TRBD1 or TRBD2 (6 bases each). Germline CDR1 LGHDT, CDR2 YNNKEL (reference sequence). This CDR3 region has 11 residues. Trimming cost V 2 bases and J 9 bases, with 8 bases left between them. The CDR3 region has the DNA TGTGCCAGCAGCCAACGGGGGCTGCAGTACTTC. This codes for CASSQRGLQYF.

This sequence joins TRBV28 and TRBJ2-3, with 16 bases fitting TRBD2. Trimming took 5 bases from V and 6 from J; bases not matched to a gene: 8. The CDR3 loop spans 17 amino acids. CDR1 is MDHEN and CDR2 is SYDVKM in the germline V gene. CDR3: CASSPGLAGGFVDTQYF. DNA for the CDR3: TGTGCCAGCAGTCCGGGACTAGCGGGAGGGTTTGTGGATACGCAGTATTTT.

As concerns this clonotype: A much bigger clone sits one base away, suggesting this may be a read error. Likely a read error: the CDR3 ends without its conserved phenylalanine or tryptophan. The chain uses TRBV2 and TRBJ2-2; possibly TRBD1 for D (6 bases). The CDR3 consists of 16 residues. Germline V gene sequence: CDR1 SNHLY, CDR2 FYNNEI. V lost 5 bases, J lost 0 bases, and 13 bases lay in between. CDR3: CASSRLGAPNTGELFS. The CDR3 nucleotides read TGTGCCAGCAGTCGACTGGGGGCCCCGAACACCGGGGAGCTGTTTTCT.

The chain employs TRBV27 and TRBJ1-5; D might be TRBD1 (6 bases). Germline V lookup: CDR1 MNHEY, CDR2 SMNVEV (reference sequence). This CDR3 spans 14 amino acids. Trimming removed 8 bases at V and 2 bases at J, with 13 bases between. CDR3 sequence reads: CASGTGCGNQPQHF. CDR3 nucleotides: TGTGCCAGCGGTACAGGGTGTGGCAATCAGCCCCAGCATTTT.

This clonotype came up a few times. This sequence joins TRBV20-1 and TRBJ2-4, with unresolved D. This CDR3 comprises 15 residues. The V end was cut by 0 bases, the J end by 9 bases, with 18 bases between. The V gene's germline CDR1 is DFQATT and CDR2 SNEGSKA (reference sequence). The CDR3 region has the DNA TGCAGTGCTAGAGATCTATTAGCTAGTGGTATCATTCAGTACTTC. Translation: CSARDLLASGIIQYF.

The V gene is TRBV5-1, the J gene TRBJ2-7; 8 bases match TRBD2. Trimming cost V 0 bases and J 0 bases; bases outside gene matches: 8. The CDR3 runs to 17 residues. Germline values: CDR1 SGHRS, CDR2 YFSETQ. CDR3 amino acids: CASSLGPSGGSSYEQYF. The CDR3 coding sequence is TGCGCCAGCAGCTTGGGGCCCAGCGGGGGAAGCTCCTACGAGCAGTACTTC.

The CDR3 here is CASSVDGANYGYTF. The CDR3 bases are TGTGCCAGCAGCGTAGACGGGGCTAACTATGGCTACACCTTC. The chain employs TRBV9 and TRBJ1-2; D unclear. V was shortened by 0 bases and J by 0 bases, with 6 bases between the two germline ends. This CDR3 region has 14 residues. CDR1 and CDR2 (germline): SGDLS, YYNGEE.

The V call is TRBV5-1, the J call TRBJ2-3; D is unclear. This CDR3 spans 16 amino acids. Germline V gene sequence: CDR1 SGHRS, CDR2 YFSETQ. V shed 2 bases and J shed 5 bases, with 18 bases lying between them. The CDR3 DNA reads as TGCGCCAGCAGCTTTGGGCAGCCTAATCTCGGAGATACGCAGTATTTT. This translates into CASSFGQPNLGDTQYF.